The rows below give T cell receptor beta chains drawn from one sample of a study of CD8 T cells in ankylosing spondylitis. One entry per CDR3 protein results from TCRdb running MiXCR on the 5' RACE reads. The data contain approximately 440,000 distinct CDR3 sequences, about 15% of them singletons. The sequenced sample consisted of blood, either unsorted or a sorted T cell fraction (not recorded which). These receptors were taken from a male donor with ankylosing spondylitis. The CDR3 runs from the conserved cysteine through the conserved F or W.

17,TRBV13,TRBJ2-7,CASSASLAGGPLNEQYF
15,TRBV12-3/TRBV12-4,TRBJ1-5,CASSLRGRGDQPQHF
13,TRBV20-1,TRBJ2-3,CSARKSGADTQYF
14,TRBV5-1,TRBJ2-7,CASSLMTGNYEQYF
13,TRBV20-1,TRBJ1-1,CSAPKDMNTEAFF
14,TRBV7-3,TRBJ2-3,CASSRGTLDDTQYF
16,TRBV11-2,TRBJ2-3,CASSTTSGSLTDTQYF
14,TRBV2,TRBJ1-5,CASSEEGDDQPQHF
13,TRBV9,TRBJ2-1,CASSVRWDNEQFF
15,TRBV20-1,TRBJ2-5,CSANPGLPYQETQYF
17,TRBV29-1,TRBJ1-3,CSVESIGQGASGNTIYF
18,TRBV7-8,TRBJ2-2,CASSLARSSGSNTGELFF
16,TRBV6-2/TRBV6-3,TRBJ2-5,CASSYVSGRALETQYF
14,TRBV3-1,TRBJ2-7,CASSQDWGGREQYF
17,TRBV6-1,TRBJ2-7,CASTGMLGGGPSYEQYF
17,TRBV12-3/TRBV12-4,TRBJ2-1,CASSLGRGLISGNEQFF
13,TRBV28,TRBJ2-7,CASSLRFSYEQYF
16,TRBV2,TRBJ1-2,CASSEGRTVRNYGYTF
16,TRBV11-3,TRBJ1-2,CASSQRQGPSNYGYTF
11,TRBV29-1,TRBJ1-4,CSAGAERKLFF
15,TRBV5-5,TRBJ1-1,CASSPTSTRNTEAFF
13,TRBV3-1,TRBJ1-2,CASSQRGGLGYTF
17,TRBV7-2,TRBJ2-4,CASSLMGSRNTKNIQYF
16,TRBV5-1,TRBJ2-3,CASSLVRGGRTDTQYF
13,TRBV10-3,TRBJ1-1,CAISKGANTEAFF
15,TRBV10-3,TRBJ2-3,CAISEGQGESDTQYF
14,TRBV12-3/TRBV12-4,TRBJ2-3,CASRPPAKLTEQYF
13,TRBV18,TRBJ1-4,CASSRDTGEKLFF
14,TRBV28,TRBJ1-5,CASSPGQEHQPQHF
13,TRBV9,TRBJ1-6,CASSVDSNSPLHF
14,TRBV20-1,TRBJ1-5,CSATPQGSNQPQHF
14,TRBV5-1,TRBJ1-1,CASSLETGGTEAFF
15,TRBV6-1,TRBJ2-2,CASSLGLAPTGELFF
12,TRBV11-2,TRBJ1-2,CASSSQGRGYTF
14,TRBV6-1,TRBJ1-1,CASTKTTGHTEAFF
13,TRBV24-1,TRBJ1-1,CATSDSDRAEAFF
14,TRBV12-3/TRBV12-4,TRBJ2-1,CASRGAGGRNEQFF
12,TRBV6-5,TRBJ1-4,CASSRPSGELFF